A single sample gave rise to the 21 T cell receptor beta chains below, sequenced in a study of graft-versus-host responses after intestinal transplantation. Assay used: immunoSEQ multiplex PCR; TCRdb lists only in-frame clones, some missing. The sample has 20,000 to 25,000 clones; around 76% are singletons. Tissue processing of the graft released intraepithelial and lamina propria lymphocytes from it. Sequencing used ileum tissue, obtained 12 days after intestinal transplant. All receptors derive from a human patient who received an intestinal transplant, so some T cells may come from the graft donor.

As for this clone: One end of the junction does not line up with germline, which may come from a read error. This sequence joins TRBV7-7 and TRBJ2-1; 7 bases match TRBD2. The CDR3 covers 12 residues. Germline V gene sequence: CDR1 SSHAT, CDR2 FNYEAQ (reference sequence). DNA of the CDR3: TGTGCTAGCAGCTTGGGGGGAGGGGAGCAGTTCTTC. As protein: CASSLGGGEQFF.

Only a few counts were recorded for this clone. The J gene is TRBJ2-7, the V gene TRBV5-1; 9 nucleotides align to TRBD2. The CDR3 loop spans 15 amino acids. The V and J ends lost 5 bases and 0 bases, in that order; junction bases with no gene match: 6. Germline values: CDR1 SGHRS, CDR2 YFSETQ. As DNA, the CDR3 is TGCGCCAGCAGTCTATTAGCGGGGGCCTCCTACGAGCAGTACTTC. Translating gives CASSLLAGASYEQYF.

This chain links TRBV6-5 with TRBJ2-5; D is possibly TRBD2 (6 bases). This CDR3 spans 15 amino acids. Deletions cut 5 bases from V and 5 bases from J, with 18 bases between. Germline lookup yields CDR1 MNHEY and CDR2 SVGAGI. CDR3 sequence (DNA): TGTGCCAGCAGTGGAACCCTAGCGCCTCGGGAGACCCAGTACTTC. It translates to CASSGTLAPRETQYF.

The chain links TRBV7-6 to TRBJ2-3; TRBD1 matches at 7 bases. CDR3 length equals 14 residues. Germline CDR1 and CDR2: SGHVS and FNYEAQ. Germline trimming cut 5 bases from V and 1 base from J; bases unmatched to any gene: 3. CDR3 loop: CASSHRGGTDTQYF. CDR3 nucleotide sequence: TGTGCCAGCAGCCACAGGGGTGGCACAGATACGCAGTATTTT.

This clone has more than one count but fewer than ten. The V call is TRBV27, the J call TRBJ1-5, with D maybe TRBD1 (5 bases). CDR1 is MNHEY, CDR2 SMNVEV, per germline (reference sequence). There are 15 residues in the CDR3. Between the trimmed V and J ends, which lost 6 bases and 3 bases, there was a span of 15 bases. The CDR3 spells CASSPKRRDNQPQHF. CDR3 DNA sequence: TGTGCCAGCAGCCCCAAGCGCAGGGACAATCAGCCCCAGCATTTT.

This clone has just a few counts. This chain uses TRBV6-4 with TRBJ1-5, with 10 bases matching TRBD1. The germline V gene encodes CDR1 MRHNA and CDR2 SNTAGT. This CDR3 has 16 amino acids. V shed 5 bases and J 3 bases; nucleotides not matched to a gene: 7. CDR3: CASSPGTGAPNQPQHF. As DNA, the CDR3 is TGTGCCAGCAGTCCCGGGACAGGGGCCCCCAATCAGCCCCAGCATTTT.

The chain uses TRBV6-1 and TRBJ2-7, with D possibly matching TRBD1 (6 bases). Trimming removed 4 bases from V and 4 bases from J, with 8 bases in between. The CDR3 loop spans 12 amino acids. The germline V gene has CDR1 MNHNS and CDR2 SASEGT. CDR3 DNA: TGTGCCAGCAGTGGCCAGGGGTACGAGCAGTACTTC. It is translated as CASSGQGYEQYF.

This clone was observed once. The chain recombines TRBV18 with TRBJ2-7; D remains ambiguous. Germline V lookup: CDR1 KGHSH, CDR2 LQKENI. Trimming took 2 bases from V and 0 from J, leaving 5 bases between them. There are 13 residues in the CDR3. The chain's CDR3 is CASSPGLSYEQYF. The DNA for the CDR3 is TGTGCCAGCTCACCAGGGCTCTCCTACGAGCAGTACTTC.

V is TRBV7-2 and J is TRBJ2-2; 14 bases line up with TRBD2. Germline lookup yields CDR1 SGHTA and CDR2 FQGNSA. J gave up 5 bases and V 4 bases, and 6 bases lay outside the gene matches. The CDR3 length is 17 residues. CDR3 coding DNA: TGTGCCAGCAGCTCGGCCGGACTAGCGGGAGGTACCGGGGAGCTGTTTTTT. This gives the protein CASSSAGLAGGTGELFF.

The V gene is TRBV2, the J gene TRBJ2-2; perhaps TRBD1 as D (5 bases). The ends were cut back, 2 bases at V and 6 bases at J, with 13 bases in the middle. The CDR3 runs 15 residues. CDR1 is SNHLY and CDR2 is FYNNEI in the germline V gene. CDR3 sequence (DNA): TGTGCCAGCAGTGAATTTGGGCAGGGCCCCGGGGAGCTGTTTTTT. Protein: CASSEFGQGPGELFF.

This rearrangement joins TRBV19 to TRBJ2-7; 11 bases align to TRBD2. Trimming at V came to 4 bases and at J to 2 bases, leaving 1 base not matched to a gene. Germline V lookup: CDR1 LNHDA, CDR2 SQIVND (reference sequence). The CDR3 sequence is 14 residues long. Here the CDR3 DNA reads TGTGCCAGTAGTACTAGCGGGGGGACCTACGAGCAGTACTTC. It is translated as CASSTSGGTYEQYF.

The V and J genes are TRBV4-1 and TRBJ2-3; TRBD2 matches 10 bases. From germline, CDR1 is MGHRA and CDR2 YSYEKL. V was pared by 0 bases and J by 4 bases, with 7 bases of the junction left unmatched. CDR3 length equals 17 residues. DNA for the CDR3: TGCGCCAGCAGCCAAGAGCCTAGCGGGAGAGGCGCAGATACGCAGTATTTT. Protein product: CASSQEPSGRGADTQYF.

The V call is TRBV9, the J call TRBJ2-3; no reliable D call. CDR1 SGDLS and CDR2 YYNGEE come from the germline V gene. The V end was cut by 6 bases, the J end by 5 bases, with 16 bases between. The CDR3 has 14 residues. This CDR3 reads CASNSLRQQDTQYF. Here the CDR3 DNA reads TGTGCCAGCAACTCTCTCCGACAACAAGATACGCAGTATTTT.

This clone has more than one count but fewer than ten. In DNA, the CDR3 is TGTGCCAGCAGTTTCTCCGGGACAGCTACCGGAAACACCATATATTTT. Its translation: CASSFSGTATGNTIYF. The V gene is TRBV25-1, the J gene TRBJ1-3; 7 bases match TRBD1. V shed 5 bases, J shed 4 bases, and the junction held 11 bases outside the gene matches. There are 16 residues in the CDR3. Germline V gene data show CDR1 as MGHDK and CDR2 as SYGVNS.

The rearrangement joins TRBV11-2 to TRBJ1-6, with unresolved D. The ends were cut back, 3 bases at V and 4 bases at J, with 10 bases in the middle. Per germline, CDR1 SGHAT and CDR2 FQNNGV. This CDR3 contains 15 residues. This chain's CDR3 is CASSFQEAYNSPLHF. The CDR3 DNA is TGTGCCAGCAGCTTTCAAGAGGCTTATAATTCACCCCTCCACTTT.

This chain connects TRBV7-2 to TRBJ2-1, with 14 bases fitting TRBD2. The CDR3 runs to 16 residues. Losses at the gene ends were 4 bases for V and 5 bases for J; bases not matched to a gene: 4. Per germline, CDR1 SGHTA and CDR2 FQGNSA. The CDR3 bases are TGTGCCAGCAGCTCGACTAGCGGGAGGGCCCACAATGAGCAGTTCTTC. It codes for CASSSTSGRAHNEQFF.

This clone was observed a handful of times. The V and J genes are TRBV28 and TRBJ2-1; 8 nucleotides line up with TRBD2. Germline trimming cut 6 bases from V and 0 bases from J; bases unmatched to any gene: 7. Germline CDR1 is MDHEN and CDR2 is SYDVKM. There are 16 residues in the CDR3. In nucleotides, the CDR3 is TGTGCCAGCAGCAGGACTAGCATGGTCTCCTACAATGAGCAGTTCTTC. As protein: CASSRTSMVSYNEQFF.

The chain carries TRBV27 and TRBJ2-7, with TRBD2 as a possible D gene (7 bases). CDR3 length equals 13 residues. Trimming took 5 bases from V and 6 from J, leaving 14 bases between them. The germline CDR1 and CDR2 sequences are MNHEY and SMNVEV (reference sequence). CDR3 nucleotide sequence: TGTGCCAGCAGTAGGCGGGGGCCCTCCGAGCAGTACTTC. Residues: CASSRRGPSEQYF.

The rearrangement joins TRBV5-7 to TRBJ1-4; D is perhaps TRBD1 (6 bases). TRBV5-7 is labeled an ORF, and its function is uncertain. Trimming stripped 2 bases from V and 6 bases from J, with 11 bases between. The CDR3 extends over 14 amino acids. As DNA, the CDR3 is TGTGCCAGCAGCTTACAGGGACCAGATGAAAAACTGTTTTTT. Translating it yields CASSLQGPDEKLFF.

The rearrangement uses TRBV28 and TRBJ2-5, with 12 nucleotides matching TRBD2. Germline values: CDR1 MDHEN, CDR2 SYDVKM. The length of the CDR3 is 17 residues. The V segment lost 4 bases and the J segment 4 bases; nucleotides outside the gene matches: 10. The CDR3 spells CASSSTLAGGPTETQYF. In nucleotides, the CDR3 is TGTGCCAGCAGTTCCACACTAGCGGGAGGCCCTACAGAGACCCAGTACTTC.

The chain links TRBV7-2 to TRBJ2-3, with 7 nucleotides matching TRBD2. Per germline, CDR1 SGHTA and CDR2 FQGNSA. The V and J ends lost 5 bases and 7 bases, in that order; junction bases with no gene match: 6. This CDR3 contains 13 residues. The CDR3 protein is CASSGTSANTQYF. CDR3 nucleotide sequence: TGTGCCAGCAGCGGAACTAGCGCTAATACGCAGTATTTT. Drawing the rest from reference TRBV7-2 and TRBJ2-3, the complete variable domain is GAGVSQSPSNKVTEKGKDVELRCDPISGHTALYWYRQSLGQGLEFLIYFQGNSAPDKSGLPSDRFSAERTGGSVSTLTIQRTQQEDSAVYLCASSGTSANTQYFGPGTRLTVL.